These 29 T cell receptor beta chains share one sample of origin, sequenced in a study of blood T cells in healthy people across ages. Alongside a J-beta primer mix, a sample-barcoded 5' primer served in a second PCR lasting roughly 6 to 11 cycles. TCRdb passed the 5' RACE reads through MiXCR, listing each CDR3 protein once. The sample contains almost 300,000 distinct CDR3 sequences, around 27% of which appear only once. The source material was blood. The receptors come from a woman in her sixties or seventies in good health.

The count of this clonotype is one. The CDR3: CASSAGQGAGEQYF. As DNA, the CDR3 is TGTGCCAGCAGTGCGGGACAGGGAGCTGGCGAGCAGTACTTC. The genes are TRBV28 and TRBJ2-7; 9 nucleotides agree with TRBD1. The ends lost 5 bases at V and 6 bases at J; junction bases unmatched: 8. This CDR3 comprises 14 residues. Germline CDR1 is MDHEN and CDR2 is SYDVKM.

This clonotype was counted at least ten times. The rearrangement links TRBV7-2 to TRBJ2-4; D not certain. This CDR3 comprises 11 residues. V was cut by 4 bases and J by 4 bases, with 2 bases left in between. Germline lookup yields CDR1 SGHTA and CDR2 FQGNSA. The CDR3 reads CASSSKNIQYF. The CDR3 DNA is TGTGCCAGCAGCTCGAAAAACATTCAGTACTTC. Full variable domain (rest looked up from reference TRBV7-2 and TRBJ2-4): GAGVSQSPSNKVTEKGKDVELRCDPISGHTALYWYRQSLGQGLEFLIYFQGNSAPDKSGLPSDRFSAERTGGSVSTLTIQRTQQEDSAVYLCASSSKNIQYFGAGTRLSVL.

The gene calls are TRBV7-9 and TRBJ2-7, with 12 bases identical to TRBD2. V dropped 5 bases and J dropped 0; count of bases not matched to a gene: 8. The CDR3 has 17 residues. Germline CDR1 reads SEHNR; CDR2 reads FQNEAQ (reference sequence). Here the CDR3 reads CASSPRTSGESSYEQYF. The DNA of the CDR3 is TGTGCCAGCAGCCCGCGGACTAGCGGGGAGAGCTCCTACGAGCAGTACTTC.

On this clonotype itself: The junction departs from the called germline gene at one end, perhaps through a read error. V and J are TRBV5-5 and TRBJ2-1; no clear D. Per germline, CDR1 SGHKS and CDR2 YYEKEE (reference sequence). This CDR3 is built from 14 residues. CDR3: CANSFPSPYNEQFF. The CDR3 DNA sequence: TGTGCCAACAGCTTTCCCAGCCCCTACAATGAGCAGTTCTTC.

This chain links TRBV6-2 or TRBV6-3 with TRBJ1-1; D not resolved. With 6 bases removed from V and 0 bases from J, the gap between germline ends came to 8 bases. The CDR3 runs 13 residues. Germline CDR1 reads MNHEY; CDR2 reads SVGEGT. DNA of the CDR3: TGTGCCAGCAGCTTCAAGATGAACACTGAAGCTTTCTTT. It encodes CASSFKMNTEAFF.

The chain is built from TRBV7-9 and TRBJ2-1, with D possibly being TRBD1 or TRBD2 (5 bases each). Trimming removed 5 bases at V and 6 bases at J, with 11 bases between. The CDR3 has 13 amino acids. The V gene's germline CDR1 is SEHNR and CDR2 FQNEAQ (reference sequence). The CDR3 coding sequence is TGTGCCAGCAGCGTCGGGGCTAGCAATGAGCAGTTCTTC. Its protein product is CASSVGASNEQFF.

This clonotype has at least ten counts. J is TRBJ2-7 and V is TRBV20-1, with D possibly TRBD2 on 5 matching bases. Deletions cut 6 bases from V and 3 bases from J, with 9 bases between. The germline V gene encodes CDR1 DFQATT and CDR2 SNEGSKA (reference sequence). The CDR3 is 11 residues long. The CDR3 DNA sequence: TGCAGTGCCCCACTAGTCTACGAGCAGTACTTC. It specifies CSAPLVYEQYF.

This clonotype was seen a handful of times. The genes are TRBV6-4 and TRBJ2-3; D gene uncertain. The ends were cut back, 7 bases at V and 1 base at J, with 12 bases in the middle. The CDR3 has 14 amino acids. Germline assignment: CDR1 MRHNA and CDR2 SNTAGT. The CDR3 loop is CASTRPRRTDTQYF. CDR3 coding DNA: TGTGCCAGCACAAGACCAAGACGCACAGATACGCAGTATTTT.

The chain links TRBV11-2 to TRBJ2-5; 7 bases agree with TRBD2. Germline assignment: CDR1 SGHAT and CDR2 FQNNGV. V gave up 5 bases and J gave up 5 bases; unmatched junction bases: 8. The CDR3 length is 14 residues. CDR3 sequence: CASSTTGGFETQYF. The CDR3, as DNA: TGTGCCAGCAGCACGACCGGGGGGTTTGAGACCCAGTACTTC.

This clonotype was counted a few times. The rearrangement links TRBV12-5 to TRBJ2-1, with 15 bases fitting TRBD2. Germline loops: CDR1 LGHNT, CDR2 FRNRAP. The CDR3 contains 18 residues. The V and J ends lost 2 bases and 6 bases, in that order; junction bases with no gene match: 8. The CDR3 bases are TGTGCTAGTGGTTTGCCAACGGGGGGACTAGCGGGAGGCAATGAGCAGTTCTTC. This translates into CASGLPTGGLAGGNEQFF.

This clonotype has a handful of counts. The V call is TRBV20-1, the J call TRBJ1-4, with 9 bases lining up with TRBD1. Germline CDR1 and CDR2: DFQATT and SNEGSKA (reference sequence). There are 15 residues in the CDR3. Trimming cost V 0 bases and J 5 bases; bases outside gene matches: 4. The CDR3 DNA reads as TGCAGTGCTAGAGATCGCGGACAGGGGAATGAAAAACTGTTTTTT. Protein: CSARDRGQGNEKLFF.

A note on this clonotype: A much larger clone is a single base away; this may be a read error. The V gene is TRBV28, the J gene TRBJ2-1; 8 nucleotides agree with TRBD2. Germline values: CDR1 MDHEN, CDR2 SYDVKM. The CDR3 sequence is 17 residues long. The V segment lost 6 bases and the J segment 2 bases; nucleotides outside the gene matches: 12. CDR3 DNA: TGTGCCAGCAGGCAGACTAGCGAGAGAAGTACCTACAATGAGCAGTTCTTC. Amino acids: CASRQTSERSTYNEQFF.

The chain employs TRBV27 and TRBJ2-3; TRBD2 agrees at 9 bases. The germline V gene encodes CDR1 MNHEY and CDR2 SMNVEV (reference sequence). V dropped 8 bases and J dropped 2; count of bases not matched to a gene: 8. The CDR3 runs 15 residues. The CDR3 DNA sequence: TGTGCCAGCGGCGAGCGGGAGGATCTCACAGATACGCAGTATTTT. It codes for CASGEREDLTDTQYF.

This chain links TRBV20-1 with TRBJ2-7, with D possibly being TRBD2 (5 bases). Per germline, CDR1 DFQATT and CDR2 SNEGSKA (reference sequence). This CDR3 has 12 residues. Trimming took 2 bases from V and 9 from J, leaving 14 bases between them. CDR3 nucleotide sequence: TGCAGTGCTAGAAGTGACTCCGCGGGGCAGTACTTC. Its protein is CSARSDSAGQYF.

This clonotype has only a few counts. The chain employs TRBV6-2 or TRBV6-3 and TRBJ2-3, with 8 bases matching TRBD2. The CDR3 consists of 15 residues. V trimming: 8 bases; J trimming: 2 bases; junction bases outside the gene matches: 9. The germline gives CDR1 MNHEY, CDR2 SVGEGT. The CDR3 bases are TGTGCCAGCGCCCTTAGCGGGATAACCACAGATACGCAGTATTTT. Its protein is CASALSGITTDTQYF.

This clonotype was seen many times. The rearrangement links TRBV4-1 to TRBJ2-7; tentatively, D is TRBD2 (5 bases). The V end lost 0 bases, the J end lost 2 bases, and 8 bases lay between the germline ends. CDR3 length: 14 amino acids. Germline CDR1 MGHRA, CDR2 YSYEKL. CDR3 sequence (DNA): TGCGCCAGCAGCCAAGACATACTAGCCTACGAGCAGTACTTC. It is translated as CASSQDILAYEQYF.

This clonotype was recorded a few times. J is TRBJ2-2 and V is TRBV7-8; maybe TRBD1 (6 bases). Germline CDR1 SGHVS, CDR2 FQNEAQ. This CDR3 contains 18 residues. V lost 6 bases to trimming and J lost 5 bases, with 25 bases between them. CDR3 DNA sequence: TGTGCCAGCAGTTCTATACTGACAGGCCCAATGAGTACCGGGGAGCTGTTTTTT. Its protein product is CASSSILTGPMSTGELFF.

The V and J genes are TRBV6-2 or TRBV6-3 and TRBJ2-5; 7 bases align to TRBD1. Germline CDR1 and CDR2: MNHEY and SVGEGT. The trim removed 8 bases at V and 1 base at J, leaving 7 bases unmatched. The CDR3 covers 14 residues. Here the CDR3 reads CASVPGQPQETQYF. The CDR3 DNA is TGTGCCAGCGTGCCGGGACAGCCCCAAGAGACCCAGTACTTC.

There are a few counts of this clonotype. The rearrangement joins TRBV11-2 to TRBJ1-6; possible D gene TRBD1, 5 bases. Germline V gene sequence: CDR1 SGHAT, CDR2 FQNNGV. V was shortened by 1 base and J by 10 bases, with 14 bases between the two germline ends. This CDR3 comprises 15 residues. The CDR3 sequence: CASSLGGGVGSPLHF. In nucleotides, the CDR3 is TGTGCCAGCAGCTTAGGTGGAGGGGTCGGATCACCCCTCCACTTT.

The V and J genes are TRBV5-1 and TRBJ2-3, with 10 bases fitting TRBD2. V was pared by 1 base and J by 0 bases, with 2 bases of the junction left unmatched. The germline gives CDR1 SGHRS, CDR2 YFSETQ. CDR3 size: 16 residues. The CDR3 reads CASSLSTSGSTDTQYF. Here the CDR3 DNA reads TGCGCCAGCAGCTTGTCGACTAGCGGGAGCACAGATACGCAGTATTTT.

The J gene is TRBJ2-1, the V gene TRBV28; no definite D call. The J call may not be correct, given that the DNA end is closer to TRBJ2-7. The CDR3 spans 13 residues. CDR1 MDHEN and CDR2 SYDVKM come from the germline V gene. Here the CDR3 DNA reads TGTGCCAGCAGGGTGGGCGGTTCCTACGAGCAGTACTTC. This gives the protein CASRVGGSYEQYF.

A few counts support this clonotype. The chain combines TRBV24-1 with TRBJ1-5; maybe TRBD1 (5 bases). There are 14 residues in the CDR3. The ends were cut back, 5 bases at V and 7 bases at J, with 14 bases in the middle. CDR1 is KGHDR and CDR2 is SFDVKD in the germline V gene. CDR3 in amino acids: CATSGSGMHQPQHF. The CDR3 nucleotides read TGTGCCACCAGTGGATCAGGGATGCACCAGCCCCAGCATTTT.

The genes are TRBV12-3 or TRBV12-4 and TRBJ2-4, with 8 bases fitting TRBD1. V gave up 6 bases and J gave up 7 bases; unmatched junction bases: 5. This CDR3 spans 13 amino acids. CDR3 nucleotide sequence: TGTGCCAGCAGCCCAGGGGGCCGGAACATTCAGTACTTC. Translated: CASSPGGRNIQYF.

This clonotype has ten or more counts. The chain is built from TRBV6-5 and TRBJ2-3, with 8 bases matching TRBD2. Germline V lookup: CDR1 MNHEY, CDR2 SVGAGI. The CDR3 is made up of 16 amino acids. V was clipped by 0 bases and J by 1 base; unmatched bases: 3. The CDR3 loop reads CASSYSMTSGTDTQYF. The CDR3 DNA follows: TGTGCCAGCAGTTACTCGATGACTAGCGGCACAGATACGCAGTATTTT.

This chain connects TRBV9 to TRBJ2-5; D gene ambiguous. The J call may be incorrect, as the DNA end agrees better with TRBJ2-1. Germline lookup yields CDR1 SGDLS and CDR2 YYNGEE. CDR3 length equals 12 residues. This CDR3 reads CASSVTGNEQFF. In nucleotides, the CDR3 is TGTGCCAGCAGCGTAACCGGAAATGAGCAGTTCTTC.

V gene TRBV10-2 combines with J gene TRBJ2-1; no firm D call. Germline lookup yields CDR1 WSHSY and CDR2 SAAADI. There are 15 residues in the CDR3. Trimming took 7 bases from V and 2 from J, leaving 15 bases between them. The CDR3 region has the DNA TGCGCCAGCAAGAGACAAGACCAAGCCTACAATGAGCAGTTCTTC. Translating it yields CASKRQDQAYNEQFF.

The chain has TRBV6-5 and TRBJ2-7; D is unclear. CDR1 is MNHEY and CDR2 is SVGAGI in the germline V gene. CDR3 length: 11 amino acids. The ends were cut back, 5 bases at V and 2 bases at J, with 4 bases in the middle. The CDR3, as DNA: TGTGCCAGCAGTGACCCCTACGAGCAGTACTTC. The encoded protein is CASSDPYEQYF.

The V call is TRBV5-5, the J call TRBJ2-3; D not resolved. The V gene lost 6 bases and the J gene lost 1 base, with 12 bases spanning the gap. CDR3 length: 14 residues. Germline lookup yields CDR1 SGHKS and CDR2 YYEKEE (reference sequence). In DNA, the CDR3 is TGTGCCAGCACCCTGCGACCCGGCACAGATACGCAGTATTTT. It encodes CASTLRPGTDTQYF.

This clonotype was counted only a few times. The junction departs from germline at one end; a sequencing error may be responsible. V is TRBV28 and J is TRBJ2-1, with D unresolved. The CDR3 runs to 14 residues. The V gene's germline CDR1 is MDHEN and CDR2 SYDVKM. In nucleotides, the CDR3 is TGTGCCAGCAGTTCAACTCCAGTCTACAATGAGCAGTCCTTC. This translates into CASSSTPVYNEQSF.